Sequencing of this TCR beta chain was carried out in a study of PD-1 blockade in classical Hodgkin lymphoma. Study-wide findings and caveats: Diversity similar to that of newly diagnosed patients was seen at baseline in complete responders.

Every patient was affected by relapse after autologous stem cell transplantation, while exposure to brentuximab vedotin was not uniform. Deletions cut 0 bases from V and 6 bases from J, with 4 bases between. The germline V gene has CDR1 SGHRS and CDR2 YFSETQ. The CDR3 loop spans 12 amino acids. This clone appeared a few times. Its matching antigen is unknown. Data came from immunoSEQ multiplex PCR; TCRdb stores just in-frame clones and leaves some out. The data show 130,000 to 150,000 clones, with under 85% seen just once and roughly 9.2% held by the top ten. The chain is built from TRBV5-1 and TRBJ2-1, with D unclear. Sequenced here: peripheral blood mononuclear cells (PBMCs), sampled before the second cycle of nivolumab. The TCR was taken from a human donor with classical Hodgkin lymphoma. CDR3 region: CASSLGGNEQFF. The CDR3 nucleotides are TGCGCCAGCAGCTTGGGGGGCAATGAGCAGTTCTTC.